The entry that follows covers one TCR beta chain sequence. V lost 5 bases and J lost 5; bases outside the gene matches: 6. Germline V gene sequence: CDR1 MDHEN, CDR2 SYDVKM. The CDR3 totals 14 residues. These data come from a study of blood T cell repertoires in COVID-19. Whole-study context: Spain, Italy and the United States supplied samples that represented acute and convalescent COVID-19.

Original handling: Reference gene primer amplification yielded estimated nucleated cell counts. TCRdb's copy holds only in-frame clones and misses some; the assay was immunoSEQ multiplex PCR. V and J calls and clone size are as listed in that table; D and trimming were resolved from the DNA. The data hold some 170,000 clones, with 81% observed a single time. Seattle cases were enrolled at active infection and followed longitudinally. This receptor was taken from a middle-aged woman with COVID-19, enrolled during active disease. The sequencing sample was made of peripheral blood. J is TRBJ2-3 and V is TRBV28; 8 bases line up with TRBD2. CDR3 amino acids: CASSASGSLDTQYF. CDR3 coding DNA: TGTGCCAGCAGTGCAAGCGGGAGTTTAGATACGCAGTATTTT. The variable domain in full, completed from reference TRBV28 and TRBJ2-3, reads DVKVTQSSRYLVKRTGEKVFLECVQDMDHENMFWYRQDPGLGLRLIYFSYDVKMKEKGDIPEGYSVSREKKERFSLILESASTNQTSMYLCASSASGSLDTQYFGPGTRLTVL.